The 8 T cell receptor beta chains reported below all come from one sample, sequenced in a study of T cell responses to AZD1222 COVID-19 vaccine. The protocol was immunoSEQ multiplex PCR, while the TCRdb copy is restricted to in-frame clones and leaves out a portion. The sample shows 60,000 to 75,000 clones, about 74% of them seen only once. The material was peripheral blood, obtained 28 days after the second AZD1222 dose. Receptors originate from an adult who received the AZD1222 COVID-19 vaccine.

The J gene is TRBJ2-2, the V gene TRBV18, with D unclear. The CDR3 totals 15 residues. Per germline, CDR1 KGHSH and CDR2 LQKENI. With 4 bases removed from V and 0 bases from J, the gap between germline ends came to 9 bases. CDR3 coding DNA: TGTGCCAGCTCACGAGACCCCGCGAACACCGGGGAGCTGTTTTTT. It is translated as CASSRDPANTGELFF.

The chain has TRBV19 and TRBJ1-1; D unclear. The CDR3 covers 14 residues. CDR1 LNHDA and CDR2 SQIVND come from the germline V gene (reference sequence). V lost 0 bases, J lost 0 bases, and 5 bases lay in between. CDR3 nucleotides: TGTGCCAGTAGTATAGATCGAATGAACACTGAAGCTTTCTTT. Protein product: CASSIDRMNTEAFF.

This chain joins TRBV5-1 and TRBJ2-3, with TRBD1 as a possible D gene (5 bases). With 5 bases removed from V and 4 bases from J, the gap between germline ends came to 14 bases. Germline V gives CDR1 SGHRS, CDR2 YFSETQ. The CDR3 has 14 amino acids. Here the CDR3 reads CASRIGVVPDTQYF. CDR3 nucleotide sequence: TGCGCCAGCAGGATAGGGGTGGTCCCAGATACGCAGTATTTT.

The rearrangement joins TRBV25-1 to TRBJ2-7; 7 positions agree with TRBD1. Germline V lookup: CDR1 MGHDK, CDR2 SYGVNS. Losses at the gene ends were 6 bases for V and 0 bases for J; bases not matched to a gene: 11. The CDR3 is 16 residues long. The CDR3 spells CASSPRGSLSSYEQYF. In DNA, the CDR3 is TGTGCCAGCAGCCCCAGGGGGTCCTTAAGCTCCTACGAGCAGTACTTC.

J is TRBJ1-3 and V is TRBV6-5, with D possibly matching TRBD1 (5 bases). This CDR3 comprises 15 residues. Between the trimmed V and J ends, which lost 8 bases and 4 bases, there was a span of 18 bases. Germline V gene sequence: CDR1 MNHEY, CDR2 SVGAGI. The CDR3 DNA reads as TGTGCCAGCGCGGCCGGTGCGGGGCCCGGAAACACCATATATTTT. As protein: CASAAGAGPGNTIYF.

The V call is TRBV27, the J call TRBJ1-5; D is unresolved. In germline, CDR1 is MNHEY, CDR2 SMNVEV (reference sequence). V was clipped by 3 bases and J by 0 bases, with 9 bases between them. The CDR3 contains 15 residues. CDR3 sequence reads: CASSFNSDSNQPQHF. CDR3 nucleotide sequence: TGTGCCAGCAGTTTTAACAGTGATAGCAATCAGCCCCAGCATTTT.

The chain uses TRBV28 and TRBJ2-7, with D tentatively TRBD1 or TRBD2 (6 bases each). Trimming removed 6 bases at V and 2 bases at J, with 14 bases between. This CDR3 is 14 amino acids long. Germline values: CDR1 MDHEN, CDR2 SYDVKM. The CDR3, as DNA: TGTGCCAGCAGAAGACAGGAGGGACCCTACGAGCAGTACTTC. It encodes CASRRQEGPYEQYF.

The CDR3 DNA reads TGTGCCAGCAGTCCCCGTAGGGGGGCGGCCAAAAACATTCAGTACTTC. Translation gives CASSPRRGAAKNIQYF. The V and J genes are TRBV3-1 (or the pseudogene TRBV3-2) and TRBJ2-4; the D call may be TRBD1 or TRBD2 (6 bases each). V was cut by 6 bases and J by 1 base, with 16 bases left in between. Germline V lookup: CDR1 LGHDT, CDR2 YNNKEL (reference sequence). This CDR3 has 16 amino acids.